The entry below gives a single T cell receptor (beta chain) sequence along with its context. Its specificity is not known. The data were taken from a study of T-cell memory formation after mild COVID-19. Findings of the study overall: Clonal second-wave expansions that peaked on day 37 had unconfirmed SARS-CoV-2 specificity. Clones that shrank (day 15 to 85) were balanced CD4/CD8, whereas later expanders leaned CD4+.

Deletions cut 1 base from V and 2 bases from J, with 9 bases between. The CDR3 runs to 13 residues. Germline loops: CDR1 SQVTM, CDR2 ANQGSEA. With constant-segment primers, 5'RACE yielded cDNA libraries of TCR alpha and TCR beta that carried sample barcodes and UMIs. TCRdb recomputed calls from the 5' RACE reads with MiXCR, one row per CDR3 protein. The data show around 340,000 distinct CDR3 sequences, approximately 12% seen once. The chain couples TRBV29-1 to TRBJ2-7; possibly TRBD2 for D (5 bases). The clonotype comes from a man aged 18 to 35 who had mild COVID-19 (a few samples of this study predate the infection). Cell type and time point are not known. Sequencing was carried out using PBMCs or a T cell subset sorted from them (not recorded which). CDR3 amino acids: CSVEGGHPYEQYF. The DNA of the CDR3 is TGCAGCGTTGAAGGAGGGCACCCCTACGAGCAGTACTTC.